The 16 T cell receptor beta chains reported below all come from one sample, sequenced in a study of radiotherapy plus CTLA-4 blockade in lung cancer. Sequencing used immunoSEQ multiplex PCR; TCRdb keeps in-frame clones, though not all of them. The table has tens of thousands of clones, around 87% seen once. Sample: peripheral blood, taken from a patient treated with radiotherapy plus ipilimumab. The receptors were gathered from a human donor with non-small cell lung cancer who had stable disease on radiotherapy plus ipilimumab.

This chain joins TRBV5-1 and TRBJ2-1; TRBD2 is a possible D gene (5 bases). Germline loops: CDR1 SGHRS, CDR2 YFSETQ. V was shortened by 2 bases and J by 4 bases, with 10 bases between the two germline ends. The CDR3 loop spans 14 amino acids. The CDR3 DNA is TGCGCCAGCAGCTTCGGGGAGCCGTACAATGAGCAGTTCTTC. Its translation is CASSFGEPYNEQFF.

The rearrangement uses TRBV9 and TRBJ1-1, with D possibly being TRBD1 (6 bases). Germline assignment: CDR1 SGDLS and CDR2 YYNGEE. This CDR3 has 15 amino acids. V was trimmed by 3 bases and J by 1 base, leaving 13 bases between them. CDR3 sequence (DNA): TGTGCCAGCAGCGAATCGGGGGCTGGGAACACTGAAGCTTTCTTT. This encodes CASSESGAGNTEAFF.

This clone was observed a handful of times. The chain has TRBV5-1 and TRBJ2-5; no reliable D call. Germline V CDR1 and CDR2: SGHRS, YFSETQ. There are 12 residues in the CDR3. Deletions cut 2 bases from V and 1 base from J, with 3 bases between. The CDR3 DNA reads TGCGCCAGCAGCTTAGTCCAAGAGACCCAGTACTTC. It codes for CASSLVQETQYF.

Concerning this clone: Sequence at one end of the junction differs from germline and may be a read error. The rearrangement links TRBV7-7 to TRBJ1-4; D possibly corresponds to TRBD1 (5 bases). This CDR3 has 13 amino acids. Germline CDR1 reads SSHAT; CDR2 reads FNYEAQ (reference sequence). CDR3 region: CASSLGLREKLFF. DNA for the CDR3: TGTGCTAGCAGCTTAGGTCTCAGGGAGAAACTGTTTTTT.

The J gene is TRBJ1-1, the V gene TRBV7-2; 8 bases fit TRBD1. The CDR3 is 14 amino acids. V shed 8 bases and J 1 base; nucleotides not matched to a gene: 6. Germline loops: CDR1 SGHTA, CDR2 FQGNSA. The DNA of the CDR3 is TGTGCCAGCTTAAGGGACAGGTGGAACACTGAAGCTTTCTTT. This gives the protein CASLRDRWNTEAFF.

V usage is TRBV5-1 and J usage is TRBJ1-3; TRBD1 matches at 9 bases. The germline V gene has CDR1 SGHRS and CDR2 YFSETQ. There are 14 residues in the CDR3. The V and J ends lost 4 bases and 4 bases, in that order; junction bases with no gene match: 3. CDR3 sequence: CASSRTGDGNTIYF. Here the CDR3 DNA reads TGCGCCAGCAGCAGGACAGGGGACGGAAACACCATATATTTT. The whole variable domain, remainder taken from reference TRBV5-1 and TRBJ1-3, is KAGVTQTPRYLIKTRGQQVTLSCSPISGHRSVSWYQQTPGQGLQFLFEYFSETQRNKGNFPGRFSGRQFSNSRSEMNVSTLELGDSALYLCASSRTGDGNTIYFGEGSWLTVV.

The chain combines TRBV18 with TRBJ2-7, with a possible D match to TRBD2 (5 bases). The CDR3 covers 14 residues. V lost 6 bases and J lost 4, with 16 bases in between. Germline V gene lookup returns CDR1 KGHSH and CDR2 LQKENI. The CDR3 coding sequence is TGTGCCAGCTCCCCCCAGTACGGGGAGTACGAGCAGTACTTC. Amino acids: CASSPQYGEYEQYF. Looking up the rest from reference TRBV18 and TRBJ2-7 gives the full variable domain: NAGVMQNPRHLVRRRGQEARLRCSPMKGHSHVYWYRQLPEEGLKFMVYLQKENIIDESGMPKERFSAEFPKEGPSILRIQQVVRGDSAAYFCASSPQYGEYEQYFGPGTRLTVT.

This chain joins TRBV7-2 and TRBJ2-1, with 10 bases aligning to TRBD2. Germline trimming cut 4 bases from V and 9 bases from J; bases unmatched to any gene: 9. Germline values: CDR1 SGHTA, CDR2 FQGNSA. This CDR3 is built from 15 residues. The CDR3 is CASSWSSGSSGEQFF. The CDR3 coding sequence is TGTGCCAGCAGCTGGTCTAGCGGGAGCTCGGGTGAGCAGTTCTTC.

The chain is built from TRBV11-2 and TRBJ2-7; no reliable D call. Trimming removed 1 base from V and 3 bases from J, with 10 bases in between. The CDR3 extends over 14 amino acids. Germline CDR1 reads SGHAT; CDR2 reads FQNNGV. CDR3 coding DNA: TGTGCCAGCAGCTTAGGAGTAGATTACTACGAGCAGTACTTC. It encodes CASSLGVDYYEQYF.

The chain recombines TRBV30 with TRBJ2-7; a possible D gene is TRBD1 (6 bases). Germline loops: CDR1 GTSNPN, CDR2 SVGIG (reference sequence). Between the trimmed V and J ends, which lost 8 bases and 2 bases, there was a span of 16 bases. The CDR3 has 13 amino acids. In DNA form, the CDR3 reads TGTGCCATGTCAGCCAGGGGCCCCTACGAGCAGTACTTC. This gives the protein CAMSARGPYEQYF.

The chain employs TRBV15 and TRBJ1-5; D remains unclear. Germline CDR1 LNHNV, CDR2 YYDKDF (reference sequence). The germline V and J ends were trimmed by 1 base and 0 bases, with 4 bases remaining between them. There are 14 residues in the CDR3. The CDR3 DNA sequence: TGTGCCACCAGCAGAGGGGATAGCAATCAGCCCCAGCATTTT. This sequence encodes CATSRGDSNQPQHF.

The chain joins TRBV9 to TRBJ2-3, with 7 bases identical to TRBD1. V gave up 9 bases and J gave up 0 bases; unmatched junction bases: 16. Germline assignment: CDR1 SGDLS and CDR2 YYNGEE. This CDR3 comprises 17 residues. DNA of the CDR3: TGTGCCACCAACAGGGGACCAGTGGATTCTAGCACAGATACGCAGTATTTT. It encodes CATNRGPVDSSTDTQYF.

The CDR3 reads CASVEAGGPGTDTQYF. DNA for the CDR3: TGTGCCAGCGTGGAGGCTGGCGGCCCTGGCACAGATACGCAGTATTTT. The genes are TRBV13 and TRBJ2-3, with TRBD2 as a possible D gene (5 bases). Trimming removed 8 bases at V and 1 base at J, with 19 bases between. The CDR3 has 16 residues. CDR1 PRHDT and CDR2 FYEKMQ come from the germline V gene (reference sequence).

The rearrangement uses TRBV15 and TRBJ2-2, with D unclear. The CDR3 covers 14 residues. The V gene's germline CDR1 is LNHNV and CDR2 YYDKDF (reference sequence). V lost 3 bases to trimming and J lost 1 base, with 6 bases between them. The CDR3, as DNA: TGTGCCACCAGCAGTAGAAGGAACACCGGGGAGCTGTTTTTT. Encoded protein: CATSSRRNTGELFF.

The chain carries TRBV6-6 and TRBJ1-2; TRBD1 matches 8 bases. V lost 8 bases, J lost 2 bases, and 10 bases stayed unmatched. This CDR3 spans 15 amino acids. Per the germline V gene, CDR1 is MNHNY and CDR2 is SVGAGI (reference sequence). CDR3 sequence reads: CASQDRGMQNYGYTF. In DNA, the CDR3 is TGTGCCAGCCAAGACAGGGGAATGCAAAACTATGGCTACACCTTC.

This clone showed up just once. The CDR3, as DNA: TGCGCCAGCAGCCCGCAAGAGGCCGGGGCGGCATCCTACGAGCAGTACTTC. Its translation: CASSPQEAGAASYEQYF. The rearrangement links TRBV4-1 to TRBJ2-7; the D call may be TRBD1 or TRBD2 (5 bases each). The germline CDR1 and CDR2 sequences are MGHRA and YSYEKL. The CDR3 is made up of 17 amino acids. V shed 4 bases and J shed 1 base, with 20 bases lying between them.